This T cell receptor beta chain was profiled in a study of T-cell memory formation after mild COVID-19. TCRdb re-analysed the 5' RACE reads in MiXCR, keeping a single row per CDR3 protein. This sample carries approximately 390,000 distinct CDR3 sequences, approximately 15% of them seen once, and the ten largest clones take 20% to 25%. This clonotype was detected a few times. V was cut by 2 bases and J by 9 bases, with 8 bases left in between. The CDR3 extends over 11 amino acids. The germline V gene encodes CDR1 MNHEY and CDR2 SVGAGI. The sequenced sample was PBMCs or a T cell subset sorted from them (not recorded which). The V gene is TRBV6-5, the J gene TRBJ2-7, with no clear D. The clonotype originates from a man between 18 and 35 years old who had mild COVID-19 (a few samples of this study predate the infection). Cell type and time point are not known. The CDR3 sequence is CASSYGVRQYF. CDR3 DNA sequence: TGTGCCAGCAGTTACGGGGTACGGCAGTACTTC.